The rows below give T cell receptor beta chains drawn from one sample of a study of T cell repertoires in cytomegalovirus infection. TCRdb fed the reads into MiXCR, producing one record per CDR3 protein. The sample yields fewer than 350,000 distinct CDR3 sequences, 17% seen once. Sequencing used PBMCs. The receptors were sampled from a human donor in good health (CMV status not recorded). Some clones in this sample may be carry-over from other donors' samples. CDR3s include the opening cysteine and the closing phenylalanine or tryptophan. The D gene is left open where the match is weak. Size tells how often a clone was seen (once, few, many) or the class of an expanded clone, and some rows leave it out.

D: TRBD1; J: TRBJ2-2; V: TRBV5-6; size: once; CDR3: CASSLLGQGAEELFF; DNA: TGTGCCAGCAGCTTGCTGGGACAGGGGGCCGAGGAGCTGTTTTTT
D: TRBD2; J: TRBJ2-1; V: TRBV6-6; size: few; CDR3: CASSLLAGVRSYNEQFF; DNA: TGTGCCAGCAGTCTACTAGCGGGGGTACGCTCCTACAATGAGCAGTTCTTC
D: NA; J: TRBJ1-2; V: TRBV20-1; size: many; CDR3: CSARAPRGGNYGYTF; DNA: TGCAGTGCTAGAGCGCCCCGCGGGGGGAACTATGGCTACACCTTC
D: TRBD1; J: TRBJ2-2; V: TRBV7-2; size: few; CDR3: CASSPSGQPPSTGELFF; DNA: TGTGCCAGCAGCCCGTCGGGACAGCCACCGTCGACCGGGGAGCTGTTTTTT
D: NA; J: TRBJ2-7; V: TRBV20-1; size: NA; CDR3: CSAPDTRRNTYEQYF; DNA: TGCAGTGCCCCCGATACACGAAGGAATACCTACGAGCAGTACTTC
D: NA; J: TRBJ2-6; V: TRBV2; size: few; CDR3: CASSYHSLPGANVLTF; DNA: TGTGCCAGCAGTTACCACAGCTTACCCGGGGCCAACGTCCTGACTTTC
D: TRBD1; J: TRBJ1-5; V: TRBV20-1; size: few; CDR3: CSARDPQGAIQPQHF; DNA: TGCAGTGCTAGAGATCCACAGGGGGCGATTCAGCCCCAGCATTTT
D: NA; J: TRBJ2-2; V: TRBV12-3/TRBV12-4; size: many; CDR3: CASSPRWTTGELFF; DNA: TGTGCCAGCAGTCCCCGATGGACCACCGGGGAGCTGTTTTTT
D: NA; J: TRBJ1-5; V: TRBV7-2; size: many; CDR3: CASSWDPSPSQPQHF; DNA: TGTGCCAGCAGCTGGGACCCGAGCCCTAGTCAGCCCCAGCATTTT
D: NA; J: TRBJ2-7; V: TRBV7-2; size: many; CDR3: CASSYKTGDEQYF; DNA: TGTGCCAGCAGTTACAAGACAGGAGACGAGCAGTACTTC
D: NA; J: TRBJ1-1; V: TRBV7-9; size: NA; CDR3: CAIGGFRHNTEAFF; DNA: TGTGCCATCGGGGGATTCAGGCATAACACTGAAGCTTTCTTT
D: NA; J: TRBJ2-1; V: TRBV2; size: few; CDR3: CASSVEGGYNNEQFF; DNA: TGTGCCAGCAGTGTGGAGGGGGGCTACAACAATGAGCAGTTCTTC
D: NA; J: TRBJ1-4; V: TRBV20-1; size: many; CDR3: CSARGGPPNEKLFF; DNA: TGCAGTGCTAGAGGGGGACCTCCAAATGAAAAACTGTTTTTT
D: NA; J: TRBJ2-3; V: TRBV2; size: few; CDR3: CASSENGADTQYF; DNA: TGTGCCAGCAGTGAAAACGGGGCCGATACGCAGTATTTT
D: TRBD2; J: TRBJ2-6; V: TRBV29-1; size: few; CDR3: CSVEGGMAGANVLTF; DNA: TGCAGCGTTGAGGGGGGGATGGCTGGGGCCAACGTCCTGACTTTC
D: NA; J: TRBJ2-5; V: TRBV7-2; size: many; CDR3: CASSLLTVTQETQYF; DNA: TGTGCCAGCAGCCTGCTGACTGTTACTCAAGAGACCCAGTACTTC
D: NA; J: TRBJ1-1; V: TRBV28; size: few; CDR3: CASIKQNTEAFF; DNA: TGTGCCAGCATAAAGCAGAACACTGAAGCTTTCTTT
D: NA; J: TRBJ1-1; V: TRBV12-3/TRBV12-4; size: many; CDR3: CASSIMNTEAFF; DNA: TGTGCCAGCAGTATAATGAACACTGAAGCTTTCTTT
D: TRBD2; J: TRBJ2-5; V: TRBV7-2; size: few; CDR3: CASSFQGPGGKETQYF; DNA: TGTGCCAGCAGCTTTCAAGGGCCGGGGGGAAAAGAGACCCAGTACTTC